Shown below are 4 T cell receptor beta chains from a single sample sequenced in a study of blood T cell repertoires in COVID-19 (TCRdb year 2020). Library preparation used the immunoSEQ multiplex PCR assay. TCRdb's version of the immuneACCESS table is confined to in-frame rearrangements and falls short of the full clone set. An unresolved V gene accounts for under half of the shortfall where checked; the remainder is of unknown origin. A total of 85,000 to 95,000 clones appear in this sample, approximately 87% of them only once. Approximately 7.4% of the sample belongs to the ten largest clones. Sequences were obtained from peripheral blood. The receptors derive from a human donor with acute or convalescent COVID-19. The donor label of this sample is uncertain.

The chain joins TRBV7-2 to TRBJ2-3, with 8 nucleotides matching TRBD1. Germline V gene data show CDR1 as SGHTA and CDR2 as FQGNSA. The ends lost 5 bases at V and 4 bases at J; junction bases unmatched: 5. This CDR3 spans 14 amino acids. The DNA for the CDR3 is TGTGCCAGCAGCAAGGACAGGGTTCCAGATACGCAGTATTTT. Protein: CASSKDRVPDTQYF.

CDR3 protein: CASSPSQGKGNTGELFF. Written as DNA, the CDR3 is TGTGCCAGCAGCCCATCGCAGGGAAAGGGTAATACCGGGGAGCTGTTTTTT. The J gene is TRBJ2-2, the V gene TRBV3-1 (or the pseudogene TRBV3-2), with D maybe TRBD1 (5 bases). The V end was cut by 4 bases, the J end by 5 bases, with 20 bases between. Per the germline V gene, CDR1 is LGHDT and CDR2 is YNNKEL (reference sequence). There are 17 residues in the CDR3.

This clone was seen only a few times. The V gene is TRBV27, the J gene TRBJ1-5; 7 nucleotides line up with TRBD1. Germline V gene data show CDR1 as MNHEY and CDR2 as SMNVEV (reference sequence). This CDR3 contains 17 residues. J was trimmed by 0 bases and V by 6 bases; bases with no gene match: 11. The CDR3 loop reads CASRPTGSGFSNQPQHF. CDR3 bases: TGTGCCAGCAGGCCGACAGGGTCAGGATTTAGCAATCAGCCCCAGCATTTT.

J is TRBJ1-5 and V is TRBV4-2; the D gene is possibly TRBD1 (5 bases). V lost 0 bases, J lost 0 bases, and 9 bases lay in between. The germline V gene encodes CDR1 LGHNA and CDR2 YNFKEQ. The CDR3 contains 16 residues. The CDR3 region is CASSQEIGDSNQPQHF. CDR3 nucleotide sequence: TGTGCCAGCAGCCAAGAAATAGGGGATAGCAATCAGCCCCAGCATTTT.